Following are 27 T cell receptor beta chains from one sample sequenced in a study of cytomegalovirus exposure and HLA in healthy donors. Researchers ran the PCR with 60 Vbeta and 13 Jbeta primers. Repertoires were generated with immunoSEQ multiplex PCR, while TCRdb's copy carries only in-frame clones and drops some. Of 120,000 to 150,000 clones in the sample, around 78% were seen once. Specimen: PBMCs. The source is a woman aged 40 to 50 in good health and CMV-seropositive.

This chain joins TRBV6-6 and TRBJ1-5; 10 nucleotides match TRBD1. V lost 5 bases, J lost 4 bases, and 5 bases stayed unmatched. Germline lookup yields CDR1 MNHNY and CDR2 SVGAGI (reference sequence). CDR3 size: 15 residues. The CDR3 loop reads CASSPGTGVNQPQHF. The CDR3 DNA sequence: TGTGCCAGCAGTCCCGGGACAGGGGTTAATCAGCCCCAGCATTTT.

The rearrangement joins TRBV7-9 to TRBJ2-1; no reliable D call. The CDR3 runs 14 residues. Per germline, CDR1 SEHNR and CDR2 FQNEAQ (reference sequence). V lost 1 base to trimming and J lost 4 bases, with 8 bases between them. As DNA, the CDR3 is TGTGCCAGCAGCTTAGTAGTTTTATACAATGAGCAGTTCTTC. Translating it yields CASSLVVLYNEQFF. Drawing the rest from reference TRBV7-9 and TRBJ2-1, the complete variable domain is DTGVSQNPRHKITKRGQNVTFRCDPISEHNRLYWYRQTLGQGPEFLTYFQNEAQLEKSRLLSDRFSAERPKGSFSTLEIQRTEQGDSAMYLCASSLVVLYNEQFFGPGTRLTVL.

V usage is TRBV5-5 and J usage is TRBJ2-1; D may be TRBD2 (6 bases). The V gene lost 1 base and the J gene lost 3 bases, with 11 bases spanning the gap. This CDR3 is 15 amino acids long. CDR1 is SGHKS and CDR2 is YYEKEE in the germline V gene (reference sequence). The DNA of the CDR3 is TGTGCCAGCAGCTTGACCGGGAGAGGCTACAATGAGCAGTTCTTC. It codes for CASSLTGRGYNEQFF. The full variable domain, its missing parts supplied by reference TRBV5-5 and TRBJ2-1, is DAGVTQSPTHLIKTRGQQVTLRCSPISGHKSVSWYQQVLGQGPQFIFQYYEKEERGRGNFPDRFSARQFPNYSSELNVNALLLGDSALYLCASSLTGRGYNEQFFGPGTRLTVL.

This chain links TRBV11-3 with TRBJ2-7; the match to TRBD1 covers 9 bases. Losses at the gene ends were 1 base for V and 3 bases for J; bases not matched to a gene: 7. The CDR3 is 16 amino acids. Looked up from germline, CDR1 is SGHNT and CDR2 is YENEEA. DNA of the CDR3: TGTGCCAGCAGCTTAGGCCCCGGGACAGGGCACTACGAGCAGTACTTC. Its protein is CASSLGPGTGHYEQYF.

The DNA for the CDR3 is TGTGCCAGCAGCCAGCGGGAGAGCGGGAATGAGCAGTTCTTC. It translates to CASSQRESGNEQFF. The rearrangement links TRBV7-6 to TRBJ2-1, with TRBD2 matching 8 bases. The ends lost 5 bases at V and 7 bases at J; junction bases unmatched: 7. CDR3 length: 14 residues. Germline CDR1 reads SGHVS; CDR2 reads FNYEAQ.

This rearrangement joins TRBV7-9 to TRBJ2-1; possible D gene TRBD2, 6 bases. Germline V gene data show CDR1 as SEHNR and CDR2 as FQNEAQ (reference sequence). The V gene lost 4 bases and the J gene lost 7 bases, with 17 bases spanning the gap. The CDR3 contains 15 residues. The CDR3 region has the DNA TGTGCCAGCAGCTCCGTTATAAGTGGGGGGAATGAGCAGTTCTTC. This translates into CASSSVISGGNEQFF. Supplemented by reference TRBV7-9 and TRBJ2-1, the full variable domain reads DTGVSQNPRHKITKRGQNVTFRCDPISEHNRLYWYRQTLGQGPEFLTYFQNEAQLEKSRLLSDRFSAERPKGSFSTLEIQRTEQGDSAMYLCASSSVISGGNEQFFGPGTRLTVL.

This clone turned up a few times. The J gene is TRBJ1-1, the V gene TRBV5-1; 7 nucleotides align to TRBD1. With V trimmed by 4 bases and J by 4 bases, 7 bases remained unmatched. Germline lookup yields CDR1 SGHRS and CDR2 YFSETQ. The CDR3 runs 14 residues. Written as DNA, the CDR3 is TGCGCCAGCAGCCAGACAGGGACTGCCACTGAAGCTTTCTTT. Translation gives CASSQTGTATEAFF.

V is TRBV5-1 and J is TRBJ2-7; TRBD2 matches 9 bases. CDR3 size: 16 residues. Germline CDR1 and CDR2: SGHRS and YFSETQ. The V gene end was trimmed by 8 bases and the J gene end by 1 base; junction bases not matched to a gene: 13. This CDR3 reads CARGLALLYSSYEQYF. CDR3 coding DNA: TGCGCCAGGGGACTAGCTCTCCTATATTCTTCCTACGAGCAGTACTTC.

V usage is TRBV2 and J usage is TRBJ1-3; D is undetermined. CDR1 and CDR2 from the germline V gene are SNHLY and FYNNEI. Trimming removed 8 bases from V and 6 bases from J, with 20 bases in between. The CDR3 has 15 residues. The CDR3 sequence: CASCPGWAVQNTIYF. The CDR3 region has the DNA TGTGCCAGCTGCCCCGGTTGGGCAGTCCAAAACACCATATATTTT.

The chain combines TRBV4-1 with TRBJ2-5; 7 positions match TRBD1. The V segment lost 0 bases and the J segment 4 bases; nucleotides outside the gene matches: 11. The germline V gene has CDR1 MGHRA and CDR2 YSYEKL. The CDR3 is made up of 17 amino acids. CDR3: CASSQEGRGSLGETQYF. The CDR3 region has the DNA TGCGCCAGCAGCCAAGAAGGCAGGGGGTCCTTGGGAGAGACCCAGTACTTC.

Remarks on this clone: Relative to the germline gene, one junction end is altered; a read error may explain this. V gene TRBV13 combines with J gene TRBJ2-2; 12 positions match TRBD2. Germline V gene sequence: CDR1 PRHDT, CDR2 FYEKMQ (reference sequence). There are 16 residues in the CDR3. The CDR3, as DNA: TGTGCCAGCAGCTTTCTAGCGGGAGGGCCGAGCGGGGGGCTGTTTTTT. Residues: CASSFLAGGPSGGLFF.

V and J are TRBV5-1 and TRBJ2-5; D may be TRBD1 (6 bases). The V and J ends lost 3 bases and 7 bases respectively, with 19 bases between them. The CDR3 consists of 15 residues. Germline V lookup: CDR1 SGHRS, CDR2 YFSETQ. The CDR3 region has the DNA TGCGCCAGCAGCTCCCGAGGACAGTTCGAGGGGACCCAGTACTTC. It codes for CASSSRGQFEGTQYF.

Only one count was recorded for this clone. The chain has TRBV14 and TRBJ2-7; 8 bases are shared with TRBD1. The germline V gene has CDR1 SGHDN and CDR2 FVKESK. The CDR3 sequence is 14 residues long. Trimming at V came to 4 bases and at J to 3 bases, leaving 5 bases not matched to a gene. The CDR3, as DNA: TGTGCCAGCAGCCTTTGGACAGGGAGCTACGAGCAGTACTTC. Translation gives CASSLWTGSYEQYF.

The chain has TRBV29-1 and TRBJ2-5; 9 bases are a match to TRBD1. The CDR3 has 12 residues. Germline V CDR1 and CDR2: SQVTM, ANQGSEA. The CDR3 DNA follows: TGCAACGCGAGACAGGGGGAGGAGACCCAGTACTTC. This codes for CNARQGEETQYF.

The chain recombines TRBV30 with TRBJ1-5; the D is unclear. The CDR3 length is 13 residues. The V gene's germline CDR1 is GTSNPN and CDR2 SVGIG (reference sequence). V was cut by 0 bases and J by 6 bases, with 9 bases left in between. The CDR3 reads CAWSVGSPQPQHF. CDR3 bases: TGTGCCTGGAGTGTAGGGAGTCCTCAGCCCCAGCATTTT.

This chain joins TRBV28 and TRBJ2-1, with 14 nucleotides matching TRBD2. V dropped 3 bases and J dropped 4; count of bases not matched to a gene: 8. Germline CDR1 MDHEN, CDR2 SYDVKM. The CDR3 extends over 18 amino acids. As DNA, the CDR3 is TGTGCCAGCAGTTTTTCGGGACTAGCGGGAGAGGGGTACAATGAGCAGTTCTTC. This sequence encodes CASSFSGLAGEGYNEQFF.

The CDR3 protein is CASSPSLTGPLGYTF. CDR3 sequence (DNA): TGTGCCAGCAGTCCCAGCCTCACAGGGCCCCTTGGCTACACCTTC. The chain joins TRBV6-1 to TRBJ1-2, with a tentative D call TRBD1 (6 bases). CDR1 is MNHNS and CDR2 is SASEGT in the germline V gene. The V gene lost 5 bases and the J gene lost 7 bases, with 20 bases spanning the gap. This CDR3 spans 15 amino acids.

This clone came up a few times. The chain joins TRBV7-9 to TRBJ2-3, with 13 positions matching TRBD2. CDR3 length: 17 amino acids. V lost 6 bases and J lost 0; bases outside the gene matches: 6. The germline gives CDR1 SEHNR, CDR2 FQNEAQ (reference sequence). CDR3 sequence reads: CASRRGLAGTSTDTQYF. In nucleotides, the CDR3 is TGTGCCAGCAGACGGGGACTAGCGGGGACCAGCACAGATACGCAGTATTTT. Looking up the rest from reference TRBV7-9 and TRBJ2-3 gives the full variable domain: DTGVSQNPRHKITKRGQNVTFRCDPISEHNRLYWYRQTLGQGPEFLTYFQNEAQLEKSRLLSDRFSAERPKGSFSTLEIQRTEQGDSAMYLCASRRGLAGTSTDTQYFGPGTRLTVL.

This clone appeared a single time. This chain uses TRBV2 with TRBJ2-7; D is perhaps TRBD2 (5 bases). The CDR3 sequence is 15 residues long. The V and J ends lost 10 bases and 2 bases respectively, with 21 bases between them. The germline V gene encodes CDR1 SNHLY and CDR2 FYNNEI. CDR3 in amino acids: CATAADLPTAYEQYF. In DNA, the CDR3 is TGTGCCACGGCTGCGGACTTGCCTACCGCCTACGAGCAGTACTTC.

CDR3 coding DNA: TGTGCCAGTCTTACTAAGGCGGCCTATGGCTACACCTTC. This sequence encodes CASLTKAAYGYTF. This chain connects TRBV28 to TRBJ1-2; D is unclear. Germline-derived CDR1 and CDR2 are MDHEN and SYDVKM. The CDR3 is made up of 13 amino acids. V was clipped by 9 bases and J by 4 bases, with 15 bases between them.

V and J are TRBV11-3 and TRBJ2-7, with 12 bases matching TRBD2. Per the germline V gene, CDR1 is SGHNT and CDR2 is YENEEA. V was clipped by 6 bases and J by 4 bases; unmatched bases: 4. The CDR3 contains 14 residues. CDR3 nucleotide sequence: TGTGCCAGCAGACCGACTAGCGGGGGATACGAGCAGTACTTC. Translation: CASRPTSGGYEQYF.

This clone was seen more than once but under ten times. This chain uses TRBV6-1 with TRBJ1-5; TRBD1 matches at 8 bases. CDR3 length: 15 residues. Germline trimming cut 4 bases from V and 5 bases from J; bases unmatched to any gene: 7. The germline V gene encodes CDR1 MNHNS and CDR2 SASEGT. CDR3 loop: CASSVRDRSDQPQHF. The CDR3 region has the DNA TGTGCCAGCAGTGTCCGGGACAGGTCGGATCAGCCCCAGCATTTT.

The chain recombines TRBV6-5 with TRBJ1-2, with 7 bases matching TRBD1. Trimming took 5 bases from V and 3 from J; bases not matched to a gene: 6. The CDR3 spans 14 residues. CDR1 MNHEY and CDR2 SVGAGI come from the germline V gene. CDR3 DNA: TGTGCCAGCAGTATGACAGGGATCTACTATGGCTACACCTTC. It specifies CASSMTGIYYGYTF.

The chain carries TRBV20-1 and TRBJ2-1; 7 bases are a match to TRBD2. The CDR3 loop spans 11 amino acids. Germline trimming cut 7 bases from V and 7 bases from J; bases unmatched to any gene: 4. CDR1 and CDR2 from the germline V gene are DFQATT and SNEGSKA (reference sequence). The CDR3: CSGLARNEQFF. Written as DNA, the CDR3 is TGCAGTGGACTAGCACGGAATGAGCAGTTCTTC.

The chain couples TRBV28 to TRBJ2-7; 9 bases align to TRBD2. V was clipped by 2 bases and J by 4 bases; unmatched bases: 3. CDR3 size: 14 residues. Germline CDR1 is MDHEN and CDR2 is SYDVKM. The DNA for the CDR3 is TGTGCCAGCAGTTTAGCGGGAGGGCCTTACGAGCAGTACTTC. This codes for CASSLAGGPYEQYF.

As to this clone: An end of the junction differs from the germline gene, which may be a read error. The V call is TRBV7-7, the J call TRBJ2-7; D possibly corresponds to TRBD2 (7 bases). TRBJ2-5 explains the end of the DNA better; the J call may be wrong. The CDR3 length is 17 residues. The germline V gene encodes CDR1 SSHAT and CDR2 FNYEAQ (reference sequence). CDR3 nucleotides: TGTGCTAGCAGCTTAGCTGGGGGGGCGGGAGCGCGAGAGACCCAGTACTTC. It specifies CASSLAGGAGARETQYF.

CDR3 coding DNA: TGCGCCAGCAGCTTACTAACGGGACAGGGAGGGGAGCAGTACTTC. Translation: CASSLLTGQGGEQYF. The chain employs TRBV5-1 and TRBJ2-7, with TRBD1 identical over 9 bases. V trimming: 2 bases; J trimming: 7 bases; junction bases outside the gene matches: 10. Germline V gives CDR1 SGHRS, CDR2 YFSETQ. The CDR3 has 15 amino acids.